Listed here are 17 T cell receptor beta chains from one sample, sequenced in a study of T cell responses to AZD1222 COVID-19 vaccine. This table comes from immunoSEQ multiplex PCR, and its TCRdb copy is limited to in-frame clones, with some not included. The sample consists of more than 50,000 clones, 79% of them appearing once. This specimen consisted of peripheral blood, obtained on day 0 of MenACWY control vaccination. These TCRs come from an adult in good health.

The chain has TRBV2 and TRBJ2-1; TRBD2 is a possible D gene (6 bases). V was clipped by 1 base and J by 4 bases, with 17 bases between them. Germline values: CDR1 SNHLY, CDR2 FYNNEI. The CDR3 contains 17 residues. For the CDR3, the DNA is TGTGCCAGCAGTGAAGAGTGGCAGGAGGGTACTTACAATGAGCAGTTCTTC. This translates into CASSEEWQEGTYNEQFF.

The CDR3 sequence: CASSLAPDSNEQFF. CDR3 bases: TGTGCCAGCAGCTTGGCCCCGGACTCAAATGAGCAGTTCTTC. The chain has TRBV5-4 and TRBJ2-1, with D perhaps TRBD2 (5 bases). There are 14 residues in the CDR3. Germline loops: CDR1 SGHNT, CDR2 YYREEE (reference sequence). Deletions cut 0 bases from V and 7 bases from J, with 11 bases between.

The chain carries TRBV19 and TRBJ2-3, with D tentatively TRBD1 or TRBD2 (5 bases each). V lost 9 bases and J 3 bases, leaving 16 bases between the germline ends. The CDR3 consists of 14 residues. Germline CDR1 and CDR2: LNHDA and SQIVND (reference sequence). CDR3 loop: CASQAVGETDTQYF. The DNA for the CDR3 is TGTGCCAGCCAGGCGGTGGGGGAAACAGATACGCAGTATTTT.

The genes are TRBV5-6 and TRBJ1-6, with TRBD1 as a possible D gene (5 bases). With 0 bases removed from V and 6 bases from J, the gap between germline ends came to 10 bases. The CDR3 is 15 amino acids. CDR1 and CDR2 from the germline V gene are SGHDT and YYEEEE. The CDR3 DNA follows: TGTGCCAGCAGCTTGGACAGGACGGCTAATTCACCCCTCCACTTT. Translated, it gives CASSLDRTANSPLHF.

The chain couples TRBV19 to TRBJ1-4, with D uncertain. This CDR3 has 17 residues. CDR1 is LNHDA, CDR2 SQIVND, per germline (reference sequence). Trimming removed 3 bases from V and 0 bases from J, with 14 bases in between. CDR3 amino acids: CASSIATAPTTNEKLFF. DNA of the CDR3: TGTGCCAGTAGTATTGCGACCGCTCCTACAACTAATGAAAAACTGTTTTTT.

This chain links TRBV7-9 with TRBJ1-1; D remains unclear. CDR3 length: 14 residues. The germline V and J ends were trimmed by 5 bases and 3 bases, with 13 bases remaining between them. The germline CDR1 and CDR2 sequences are SEHNR and FQNEAQ (reference sequence). CDR3 amino acids: CASSPGPVDTEAFF. Here the CDR3 DNA reads TGTGCCAGCAGCCCTGGGCCGGTAGACACTGAAGCTTTCTTT. The full variable domain, in which reference TRBV7-9 and TRBJ1-1 provide the parts outside the CDR3, is DTGVSQNPRHKITKRGQNVTFRCDPISEHNRLYWYRQTLGQGPEFLTYFQNEAQLEKSRLLSDRFSAERPKGSFSTLEIQRTEQGDSAMYLCASSPGPVDTEAFFGQGTRLTVV.

This clone was detected a few times. The chain is built from TRBV5-1 and TRBJ2-4; TRBD1 might be the D (5 bases). Germline V lookup: CDR1 SGHRS, CDR2 YFSETQ. The CDR3 has 14 residues. The V end lost 0 bases, the J end lost 8 bases, and 12 bases lay between the germline ends. This chain's CDR3 is CASSLESGSDIQYF. In DNA form, the CDR3 reads TGCGCCAGCAGCTTGGAGTCAGGGTCGGACATTCAGTACTTC. The whole variable domain, filled in from reference TRBV5-1 and TRBJ2-4, reads KAGVTQTPRYLIKTRGQQVTLSCSPISGHRSVSWYQQTPGQGLQFLFEYFSETQRNKGNFPGRFSGRQFSNSRSEMNVSTLELGDSALYLCASSLESGSDIQYFGAGTRLSVL.

V and J are TRBV28 and TRBJ2-7, with 8 nucleotides matching TRBD1. With 5 bases clipped from V and 4 bases from J, the junction kept 10 bases outside the gene matches. CDR3 length equals 15 residues. CDR1 and CDR2 (germline): MDHEN, SYDVKM. In DNA form, the CDR3 reads TGTGCCAGCAGTGTACAACAGGGGGGTAGATACGAGCAGTACTTC. This codes for CASSVQQGGRYEQYF. Looking up the rest from reference TRBV28 and TRBJ2-7 gives the full variable domain: DVKVTQSSRYLVKRTGEKVFLECVQDMDHENMFWYRQDPGLGLRLIYFSYDVKMKEKGDIPEGYSVSREKKERFSLILESASTNQTSMYLCASSVQQGGRYEQYFGPGTRLTVT.

The gene calls are TRBV10-3 and TRBJ2-1; TRBD2 matches 7 bases. V dropped 0 bases and J dropped 9; count of bases not matched to a gene: 5. The germline gives CDR1 ENHRY, CDR2 SYGVKD. The CDR3 has 14 amino acids. The CDR3 sequence is CAISESTSMGEQFF. In nucleotides, the CDR3 is TGTGCCATCAGTGAGTCGACTAGCATGGGTGAGCAGTTCTTC.

J is TRBJ2-7 and V is TRBV30; maybe TRBD1 (6 bases). The germline V and J ends were trimmed by 0 bases and 4 bases, with 10 bases remaining between them. This CDR3 has 13 amino acids. Germline CDR1 GTSNPN, CDR2 SVGIG (reference sequence). The CDR3 coding sequence is TGTGCCTGGAGTGTAGGTAGGGGGTACGAGCAGTACTTC. As protein: CAWSVGRGYEQYF.

The chain joins TRBV28 to TRBJ1-1, with 7 bases fitting TRBD1. The CDR3 loop spans 13 amino acids. From germline, CDR1 is MDHEN and CDR2 SYDVKM. Trimming at V came to 6 bases and at J to 6 bases, leaving 7 bases not matched to a gene. CDR3 sequence reads: CASRGGQRAEAFF. The CDR3 nucleotides are TGTGCCAGCAGGGGGGGACAGAGGGCTGAAGCTTTCTTT.

Only one count was recorded for this clone. The chain employs TRBV28 and TRBJ1-1; TRBD1 might be the D (5 bases). Germline V gene sequence: CDR1 MDHEN, CDR2 SYDVKM. Trimming pared 5 bases from V and 3 bases from J, leaving 19 bases between. CDR3 length equals 16 residues. The chain's CDR3 is CASSRLGTLIDTEAFF. The CDR3 nucleotides read TGTGCCAGCAGTCGCCTCGGGACTCTTATAGACACTGAAGCTTTCTTT.

This chain uses TRBV19 with TRBJ1-2, with 10 bases identical to TRBD1. CDR1 and CDR2 from the germline V gene are LNHDA and SQIVND (reference sequence). The J segment lost 0 bases and the V segment lost 5 bases, leaving 12 bases of the junction unmatched. This CDR3 comprises 18 residues. The CDR3 DNA follows: TGTGCCAGTAGTCCGACGGGACAGGGGAACAAAGCTAACTATGGCTACACCTTC. This encodes CASSPTGQGNKANYGYTF. Looking up the rest from reference TRBV19 and TRBJ1-2 gives the full variable domain: DGGITQSPKYLFRKEGQNVTLSCEQNLNHDAMYWYRQDPGQGLRLIYYSQIVNDFQKGDIAEGYSVSREKKESFPLTVTSAQKNPTAFYLCASSPTGQGNKANYGYTFGSGTRLTVV.

V gene TRBV7-2 combines with J gene TRBJ1-1, with D unclear. Germline CDR1 SGHTA, CDR2 FQGNSA. Deletions cut 5 bases from V and 2 bases from J, with 9 bases between. This CDR3 has 13 amino acids. The CDR3 is CASSRNANTEAFF. The CDR3 DNA is TGTGCCAGCAGCCGTAATGCTAACACTGAAGCTTTCTTT.

The chain has TRBV5-1 and TRBJ2-7; D call uncertain. Germline V lookup: CDR1 SGHRS, CDR2 YFSETQ. The V end lost 1 base, the J end lost 1 base, and 12 bases lay between the germline ends. This CDR3 is built from 15 residues. The CDR3 nucleotides read TGCGCCAGCAGCTTGCGGTCAGGCCGTTCCTACGAGCAGTACTTC. This codes for CASSLRSGRSYEQYF.

The rearrangement joins TRBV18 to TRBJ2-2; 13 nucleotides agree with TRBD2. Germline-derived CDR1 and CDR2 are KGHSH and LQKENI. The CDR3 consists of 17 residues. V dropped 4 bases and J dropped 4; count of bases not matched to a gene: 6. CDR3 nucleotides: TGTGCCAGCTCACACTCGGGACTAGCGGGAATCACCGGGGAGCTGTTTTTT. Encoded protein: CASSHSGLAGITGELFF.

This chain uses TRBV28 with TRBJ1-5, with a weak D call TRBD1 (6 bases). This CDR3 region has 15 residues. The germline gives CDR1 MDHEN, CDR2 SYDVKM. V lost 9 bases to trimming and J lost 0 bases, with 15 bases between them. The CDR3 DNA sequence: TGTGCCAGTCTCCGGGACACCTATAGCAATCAGCCCCAGCATTTT. As protein: CASLRDTYSNQPQHF.